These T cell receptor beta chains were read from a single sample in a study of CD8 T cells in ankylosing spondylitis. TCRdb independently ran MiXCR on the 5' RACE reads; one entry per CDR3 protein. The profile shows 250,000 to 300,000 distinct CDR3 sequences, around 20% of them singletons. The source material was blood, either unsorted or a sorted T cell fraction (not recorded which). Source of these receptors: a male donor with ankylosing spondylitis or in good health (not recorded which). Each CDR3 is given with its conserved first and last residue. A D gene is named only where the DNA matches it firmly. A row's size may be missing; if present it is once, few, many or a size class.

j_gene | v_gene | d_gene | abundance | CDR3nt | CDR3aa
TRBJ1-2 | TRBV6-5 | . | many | TGTGCCAGCAGTTACGGAAGTTTCATGGGCTACACCTTC | CASSYGSFMGYTF
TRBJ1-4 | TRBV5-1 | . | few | TGCGCCAGCAGATCCCAGGATTTCTTGGAAAAACTGTTTTTT | CASRSQDFLEKLFF
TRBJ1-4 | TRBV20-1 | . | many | TGCAGTGCTTCCGGGACCGAGAATGAAAAACTGTTTTTT | CSASGTENEKLFF
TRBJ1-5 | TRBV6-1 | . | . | TGTGCCAGCAGTGAAGGATTTTTTAGCAATCAGCCCCAGCATTTT | CASSEGFFSNQPQHF
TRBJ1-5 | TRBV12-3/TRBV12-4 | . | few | TGTGCCAGCAGTGCCCCGGGACCTCAGCATTTT | CASSAPGPQHF
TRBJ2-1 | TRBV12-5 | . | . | TGTGCTAGTGGTTTGGCAGTAGGGTATGCGGTAAATGAGCAGTTCTTC | CASGLAVGYAVNEQFF
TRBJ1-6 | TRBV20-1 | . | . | TGCAGTGCGAAAGAGGCGACAGCGAGCTCCTATAATTCACCCCTCCACTTT | CSAKEATASSYNSPLHF
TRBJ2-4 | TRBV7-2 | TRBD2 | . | TGTGCCAGCAGCCACGGGACTAGCGGGGCACGGAACATTCAGTACTTC | CASSHGTSGARNIQYF
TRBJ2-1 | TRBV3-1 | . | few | TGTGCCAGCAGCCAAGATCTCGGCGGTTACAATGAGCAGTTCTTC | CASSQDLGGYNEQFF
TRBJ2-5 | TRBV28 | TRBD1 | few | TGTGCCAGCTCTGGGACAGGGCGCGAGACCCAGTACTTC | CASSGTGRETQYF
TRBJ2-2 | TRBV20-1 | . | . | TGCAGTGCTAGTTATGGGTTAACCACCGGGGAGCTGTTTTTT | CSASYGLTTGELFF
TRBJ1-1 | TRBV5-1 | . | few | TGCGCCAGCAGCTTGGGGCCACGCGGGGCTAACGATACATGGGCTGAAGCTTTCTTT | CASSLGPRGANDTWAEAFF
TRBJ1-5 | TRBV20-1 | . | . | TGCAGTGCTAAAACACCTTATAGCAATCAGCCCCAGCATTTT | CSAKTPYSNQPQHF
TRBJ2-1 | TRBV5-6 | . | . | TGTGCCAGCAGCTCCGCGCGGGACCTATTTTCCTACAATGAGCAGTTCTTC | CASSSARDLFSYNEQFF
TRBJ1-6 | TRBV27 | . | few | TGTGCCAGCAGACCCCCAGGACTCTCCTATAATTCACCCCTCCACTTT | CASRPPGLSYNSPLHF
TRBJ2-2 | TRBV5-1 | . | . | TGCGCCAGCGCTGGGGGGTACACCGGGGAGCTGTTTTTT | CASAGGYTGELFF
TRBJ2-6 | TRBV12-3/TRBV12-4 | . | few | TGTGCCAGCAGATCAGGGTCTGGGGCCAACGTCCTGACTTTC | CASRSGSGANVLTF
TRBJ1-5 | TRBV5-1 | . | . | TGCGCCAGCAGCTTGGAACGAAGGGCCTGGCGGGGGAGCAATCAGCCCCAGCATTTT | CASSLERRAWRGSNQPQHF
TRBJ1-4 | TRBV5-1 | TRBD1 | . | TGCGCCAGCAGCTTGGCCGGGACAGGGGATGAAAAACTGTTTTTT | CASSLAGTGDEKLFF
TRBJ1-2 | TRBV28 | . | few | TGTGCCAGCAGTTGGAGTCTGGACGGCTACTATGGCTACACCTTC | CASSWSLDGYYGYTF
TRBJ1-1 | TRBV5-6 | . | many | TGTGCCAGCAGCCGGAAGGGCAGGGCTGGTCCTGAAGCTTTCTTT | CASSRKGRAGPEAFF
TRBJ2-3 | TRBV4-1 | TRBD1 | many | TGCGCCAGCAGCCAATTTCGGACAGGGACAGATACGCAGTATTTT | CASSQFRTGTDTQYF